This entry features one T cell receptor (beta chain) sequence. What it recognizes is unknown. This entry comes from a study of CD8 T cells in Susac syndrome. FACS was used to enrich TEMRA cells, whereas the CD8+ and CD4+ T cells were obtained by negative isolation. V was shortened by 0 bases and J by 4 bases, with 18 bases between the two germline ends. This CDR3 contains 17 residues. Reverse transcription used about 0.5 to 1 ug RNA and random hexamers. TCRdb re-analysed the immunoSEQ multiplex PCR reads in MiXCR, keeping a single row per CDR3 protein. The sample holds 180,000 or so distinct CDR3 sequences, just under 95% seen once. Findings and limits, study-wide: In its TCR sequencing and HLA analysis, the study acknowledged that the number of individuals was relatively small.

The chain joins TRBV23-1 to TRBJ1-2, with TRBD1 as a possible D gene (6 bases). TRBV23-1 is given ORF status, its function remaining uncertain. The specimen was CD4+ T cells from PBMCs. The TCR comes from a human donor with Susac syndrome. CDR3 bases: TGCGCCAGCAGTCAATCGAAGGTTCGGGGGCCGGGCTATGGCTACACCTTC. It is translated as CASSQSKVRGPGYGYTF.